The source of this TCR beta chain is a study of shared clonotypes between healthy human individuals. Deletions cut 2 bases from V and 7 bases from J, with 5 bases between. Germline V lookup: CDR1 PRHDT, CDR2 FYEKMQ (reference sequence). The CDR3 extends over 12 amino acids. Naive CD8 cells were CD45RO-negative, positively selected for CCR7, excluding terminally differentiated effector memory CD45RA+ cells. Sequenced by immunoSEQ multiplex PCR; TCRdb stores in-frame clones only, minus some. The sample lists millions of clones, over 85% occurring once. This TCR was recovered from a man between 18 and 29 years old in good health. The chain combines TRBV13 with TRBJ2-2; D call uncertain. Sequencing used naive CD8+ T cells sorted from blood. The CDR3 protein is CASSLYLGELFF. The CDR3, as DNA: TGTGCCAGCAGCTTATACCTCGGGGAGCTGTTTTTT. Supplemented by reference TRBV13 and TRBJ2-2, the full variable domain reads AAGVIQSPRHLIKEKRETATLKCYPIPRHDTVYWYQQGPGQDPQFLISFYEKMQSDKGSIPDRFSAQQFSDYHSELNMSSLELGDSALYFCASSLYLGELFFGEGSRLTVL.